This T cell receptor beta chain came from a study of OX40 agonist ivuxolimab in advanced cancers. At the level of the study: Ivuxolimab was administered intravenously to patients at 0.01 to 10 mg/kg every 2 weeks.

CDR3 length: 15 residues. Germline V gene sequence: CDR1 SGHNT, CDR2 YYREEE (reference sequence). The V segment lost 4 bases and the J segment 3 bases; nucleotides outside the gene matches: 7. Using immunoSEQ multiplex PCR, the repertoire was profiled, and TCRdb retains in-frame clones only, with some absent. The sample lists 50,000 to 80,000 clones; about 88% were seen once. This clone was seen a single time. The TCR comes from an adult with an advanced solid tumor such as melanoma, head and neck, liver or kidney cancer. This specimen was CD4+ or CD8+ T cells sorted from blood, taken in a trial of the OX40 agonist ivuxolimab. The chain joins TRBV5-4 to TRBJ2-7, with 10 bases matching TRBD2. Here the CDR3 DNA reads TGTGCCAGCAGCGCCGGACTAGCGGAAAACTACGAGCAGTACTTC. It encodes CASSAGLAENYEQYF.